Included here is one T cell receptor (beta chain) sequence, with context. Its binding antigen is unknown. No clone much larger than this one lies a single base away; base qualities are absent. The germline V and J ends show losses of 6 bases and 2 bases respectively, and no gene match explains 1 base of the junction. The germline V gene (reference sequence) supplies CDR1 LNHDA and CDR2 SQIVND. The CDR3, from cysteine to phenylalanine, totals 14 residues. The kept DNA is CDR3 alone, 42 bases in frame from the first base. One collaborating source in Seattle enrolled patients while the patients were actively infected and followed the patients over time throughout the course of disease. Each collaborating institution followed its own protocols to collect whole blood in K2EDTA tubes. For TCRbeta analysis, collaborators shipped samples in one of three forms: frozen whole blood, isolated PBMCs, or DNA extracted from either of those sample types.

This record comes from a study of blood T cell repertoires in COVID-19 (dated by TCRdb to about 2020). About the investigation overall: Samples covering the acute and convalescent phases of COVID-19 were provided by collaborators in the United States, Italy and Spain. The prospective study material was composed of cDNA or gDNA derived from T cells, B-cell-depleted T cells, or PBMCs. Subjects who had been exposed to COVID-19, were actively infected with it, or had recovered from it provided the deeply sampled blood TCRbeta repertoires that made up the dataset. A freely available public database, intended as a resource for researchers studying the immune response to SARS-CoV-2, is where the repertoires were released. Samples were obtained from the ongoing ImmuneRACE study (first 160 participants) and from 1,000 to 1,500 subjects provided by 6 global collaborators. The sample metadata nearly always contained a de-identified subject ID, COVID-19 status, age in years and sex. Where available, HLA class I and class II types were obtained from metadata supplied by the sample provider rather than from assay-based typing. Paper-wide results and their limitations: Clinical and demographic metadata were provided uncurated, with the amount varying by source and participant.

TCRbeta CDR3 regions were amplified from genomic DNA using the immunoSEQ Assay, a bias-controlled multiplex PCR. Per the source publication's procedure: The number of nucleated cells in each sample was estimated by amplification of reference gene primers within the assay. Sequence reads were collapsed and filtered to measure the absolute abundance of every unique TCRbeta CDR3 rearrangement. Productive Simpson clonality was computed per sample as the square root of Simpson's diversity index over productive rearrangements. TCRdb took this table from immuneACCESS and kept in-frame rearrangements with V and J called. Such tables lack part of the clones; where checked against another copy, unresolved V genes explain under half of the gap, and the rest is unexplained. That table is the source of V, J and clone size, and D and trimming were worked out from the DNA. Recorded for this sample are around 400,000 clones; more than 75% of them occurred a single time. Jointly, the top ten make up roughly a tenth of the sample.

This TCR was sampled from a woman aged 25 to 39 with COVID-19, enrolled during active disease. What was sequenced was peripheral blood. Recombination linked TRBV19 to TRBJ2-7; TRBD2 aligns with 13 central bases. The nucleotides read TGTGCCAGTAGGGGACTAGCGGGACCCTACGAGCAGTACTTC. Its protein reads: CASRGLAGPYEQYF.